These 13 T cell receptor beta chains originate from one sample sequenced in a study of T cell responses to AZD1222 COVID-19 vaccine. The repertoire was sequenced with immunoSEQ multiplex PCR; TCRdb's copy has only in-frame clones and lacks some. This table has 120,000 to 150,000 clones, around nine tenths appearing once. Here the sequenced sample was peripheral blood, taken on day 0 of AZD1222 vaccination. The receptor source for this set is an adult in good health.

A few counts support this clone. The V call is TRBV5-1, the J call TRBJ1-1; a possible D gene is TRBD1 (5 bases). This CDR3 is 15 amino acids long. Per the germline V gene, CDR1 is SGHRS and CDR2 is YFSETQ. Trimming cost V 1 base and J 0 bases, with 10 bases left between them. CDR3: CASSLSGTVNTEAFF. The CDR3 nucleotides are TGCGCCAGCAGCTTGTCCGGGACGGTGAACACTGAAGCTTTCTTT.

The chain combines TRBV3-1 (or the pseudogene TRBV3-2) with TRBJ2-3; 11 positions match TRBD1. Germline V lookup: CDR1 LGHDT, CDR2 YNNKEL (reference sequence). The CDR3 spans 15 residues. The V segment lost 1 base and the J segment 4 bases; nucleotides outside the gene matches: 1. CDR3 DNA: TGTGCCAGCAGCCAAGTGGGACAGGGGGCAGATACGCAGTATTTT. Translation: CASSQVGQGADTQYF.

The chain recombines TRBV2 with TRBJ1-2; 7 bases fit TRBD1. Germline assignment: CDR1 SNHLY and CDR2 FYNNEI. Trimming at V came to 7 bases and at J to 1 base, leaving 12 bases not matched to a gene. The CDR3 covers 16 residues. The CDR3 nucleotides read TGTGCCAGCACCCGAAGGGGGACAGAAAATAACTATGGCTACACCTTC. Translated, it gives CASTRRGTENNYGYTF.

This chain joins TRBV6-4 and TRBJ2-1; possible D gene TRBD1, 5 bases. The CDR3 runs 14 residues. Germline assignment: CDR1 MRHNA and CDR2 SNTAGT. V was cut by 0 bases and J by 8 bases, with 11 bases left in between. The CDR3 sequence: CASSDSAGMYEQFF. Written as DNA, the CDR3 is TGTGCCAGCAGTGACTCCGCAGGGATGTATGAGCAGTTCTTC.

The V gene is TRBV9, the J gene TRBJ1-4; TRBD1 is a possible D gene (5 bases). Trimming stripped 1 base from V and 7 bases from J, with 14 bases between. CDR1 is SGDLS, CDR2 YYNGEE, per germline. The CDR3 has 15 residues. The CDR3 coding sequence is TGTGCCAGCAGCGTAAGAGGGGAAAGCTTTGAAAAACTGTTTTTT. This codes for CASSVRGESFEKLFF.

Written as DNA, the CDR3 is TGTGCCAGCAGCACAACAGGGGTTCCAAGGAACACTGAAGCTTTCTTT. This gives the protein CASSTTGVPRNTEAFF. The chain is built from TRBV6-2 or TRBV6-3 and TRBJ1-1, with 7 bases lining up with TRBD1. The length of the CDR3 is 16 residues. Germline CDR1 is MNHEY and CDR2 is SVGEGT. J was trimmed by 1 base and V by 6 bases; bases with no gene match: 11.

This chain connects TRBV29-1 to TRBJ2-7; 9 nucleotides align to TRBD2. Looked up from germline, CDR1 is SQVTM and CDR2 is ANQGSEA. CDR3 size: 15 residues. V lost 7 bases to trimming and J lost 6 bases; unmatched junction nucleotides: 16. The CDR3 reads CSGKVTSGPSIEQYF. CDR3 DNA: TGCAGCGGGAAGGTGACTAGCGGCCCTTCAATCGAGCAGTACTTC.

This chain connects TRBV7-9 to TRBJ2-2; tentative D call: TRBD2 (7 bases). The CDR3 is 16 residues long. V lost 5 bases and J lost 3, with 16 bases in between. Germline V CDR1 and CDR2: SEHNR, FQNEAQ (reference sequence). CDR3 DNA sequence: TGTGCCAGCAGCAGTACGGAGGGGGGGCACACCGGGGAGCTGTTTTTT. Translating it yields CASSSTEGGHTGELFF.

In DNA, the CDR3 is TGTGCCAGCAGCCCTGGGACAGGGACGAATGAAAAACTGTTTTTT. Translation: CASSPGTGTNEKLFF. V and J are TRBV3-1 (or the pseudogene TRBV3-2) and TRBJ1-4; 9 bases map to TRBD1. The ends lost 4 bases at V and 5 bases at J; junction bases unmatched: 5. The CDR3 runs to 15 residues. Germline lookup yields CDR1 LGHDT and CDR2 YNNKEL (reference sequence).

The chain is built from TRBV4-2 and TRBJ2-1, with D perhaps matching TRBD1 or TRBD2 (6 bases each). V lost 7 bases and J 4 bases, leaving 17 bases between the germline ends. Per germline, CDR1 LGHNA and CDR2 YNFKEQ. CDR3 size: 15 residues. This CDR3 is CASIGGSGAYNEQFF. CDR3 nucleotides: TGTGCCAGCATAGGGGGTTCGGGAGCTTACAATGAGCAGTTCTTC.

The chain uses TRBV19 and TRBJ1-2, with D possibly TRBD1 on 6 matching bases. CDR1 and CDR2 (germline): LNHDA, SQIVND (reference sequence). CDR3 length equals 14 residues. V gave up 8 bases and J gave up 3 bases, with 16 bases separating them. CDR3 protein: CASSPTGYDYGYTF. CDR3 sequence (DNA): TGTGCCAGTTCCCCAACAGGGTATGACTATGGCTACACCTTC.

V usage is TRBV5-5 and J usage is TRBJ1-1; the D gene is possibly TRBD1 (6 bases). CDR3 length: 16 amino acids. V lost 0 bases and J lost 3, with 15 bases in between. Germline CDR1 and CDR2: SGHKS and YYEKEE (reference sequence). CDR3 sequence: CASSLALQRTDTEAFF. The CDR3 DNA reads as TGTGCCAGCAGCTTGGCTCTACAGCGGACAGACACTGAAGCTTTCTTT.

This clone was observed once. The CDR3 sequence is CASSYSDGSNSPLHF. CDR3 nucleotide sequence: TGTGCCAGCAGTTACTCGGACGGTTCTAATTCACCCCTCCACTTT. The chain has TRBV6-5 and TRBJ1-6; unclear D gene. The CDR3 totals 15 residues. Per germline, CDR1 MNHEY and CDR2 SVGAGI. V was pared by 0 bases and J by 6 bases, with 9 bases between.